This T cell receptor beta chain was sequenced in a study of T-cell memory formation after mild COVID-19. Study findings and constraints: Day 37-peaking second-wave clones had unconfirmed SARS-CoV-2 specificity.

With respect to this clonotype: What it binds is not known.

Trimming cost V 5 bases and J 3 bases; bases outside gene matches: 4. Looked up from germline, CDR1 is SEHNR and CDR2 is FQNEAQ (reference sequence). This CDR3 comprises 14 residues. Libraries for TCRalpha and TCRbeta carried sample barcodes and unique molecular identifiers via 5'RACE. One entry per CDR3 protein, called by TCRdb with MiXCR from the 5' RACE reads. This sample has 430,000 or so distinct CDR3 sequences, with roughly 23% found just once. The sequenced material came from PBMCs or a T cell subset sorted from them (not recorded which). J is TRBJ2-3 and V is TRBV7-9; 8 bases fit TRBD2. This TCR was sampled from an adult woman who had mild COVID-19 (a few samples of this study predate the infection). Cell type and time point are not known. CDR3 DNA: TGTGCCAGCAGCGTCGGGGGGGCGACAGATACGCAGTATTTT. Translation gives CASSVGGATDTQYF.